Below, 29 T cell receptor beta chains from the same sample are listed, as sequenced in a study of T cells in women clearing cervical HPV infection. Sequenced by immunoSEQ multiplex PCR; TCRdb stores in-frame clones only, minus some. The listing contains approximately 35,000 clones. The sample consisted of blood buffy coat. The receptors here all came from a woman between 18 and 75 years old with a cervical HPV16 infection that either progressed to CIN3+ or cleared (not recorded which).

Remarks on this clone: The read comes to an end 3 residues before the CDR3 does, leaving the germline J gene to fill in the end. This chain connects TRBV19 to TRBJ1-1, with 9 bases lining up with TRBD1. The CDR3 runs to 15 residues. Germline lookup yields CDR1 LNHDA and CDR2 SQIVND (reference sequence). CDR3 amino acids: CASSIGTGEWDEAFF. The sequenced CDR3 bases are TGTGCCAGTAGTATAGGGACAGGGGAATGGGATGAG.

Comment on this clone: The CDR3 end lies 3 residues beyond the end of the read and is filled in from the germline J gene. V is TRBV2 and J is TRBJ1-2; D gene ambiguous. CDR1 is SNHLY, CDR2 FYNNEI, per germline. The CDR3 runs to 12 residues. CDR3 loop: CASSGNTDTYTF. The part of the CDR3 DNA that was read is TGTGCCAGCAGCGGAAACACAGATACC.

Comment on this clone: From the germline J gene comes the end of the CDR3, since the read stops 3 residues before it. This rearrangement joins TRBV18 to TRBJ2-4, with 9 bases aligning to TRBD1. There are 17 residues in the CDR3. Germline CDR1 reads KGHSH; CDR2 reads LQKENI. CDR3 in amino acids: CASSPSQPGQGLGGQYF. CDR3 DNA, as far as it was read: TGTGCCAGCTCACCGTCGCAGCCGGGACAGGGCCTTGGTGGT.

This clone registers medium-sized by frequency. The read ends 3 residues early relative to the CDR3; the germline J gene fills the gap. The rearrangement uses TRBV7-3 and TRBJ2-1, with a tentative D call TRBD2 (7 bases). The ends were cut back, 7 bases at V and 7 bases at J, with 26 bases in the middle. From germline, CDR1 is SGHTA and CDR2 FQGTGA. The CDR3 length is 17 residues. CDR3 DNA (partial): TGTGCCAGCACGCGAGGGGGGGCAGGGGCTTCAGGTAATGAG. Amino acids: CASTRGGAGASGNE. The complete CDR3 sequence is CASTRGGAGASGNEQFF. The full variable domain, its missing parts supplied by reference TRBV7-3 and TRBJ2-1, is GAGVSQTPSNKVTEKGKYVELRCDPISGHTALYWYRQSLGQGPEFLIYFQGTGAADDSGLPNDRFFAVRPEGSVSTLKIQRTERGDSAVYLCASTRGGAGASGNEQFFGPGTRLTVL.

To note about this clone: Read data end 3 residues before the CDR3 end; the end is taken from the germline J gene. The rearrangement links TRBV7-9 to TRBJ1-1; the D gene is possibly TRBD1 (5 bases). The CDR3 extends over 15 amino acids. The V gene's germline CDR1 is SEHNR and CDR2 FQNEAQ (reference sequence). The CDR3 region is CASSGSGWAGEKAFF. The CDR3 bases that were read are TGTGCCAGCAGCGGCTCAGGGTGGGCTGGTGAAAAA.

This CDR3 reads CASSLARQGGNTIYF. The part of the CDR3 DNA that was read is TGTGCCAGCAGCTTGGCCCGGCAGGGTGGAAACACC. V usage is TRBV5-6 and J usage is TRBJ1-3; D may be TRBD1 (5 bases). The sequenced fragment ends 3 residues before the CDR3 boundary, so the rest is inferred from the germline J gene. Germline V gene data show CDR1 as SGHDT and CDR2 as YYEEEE. V lost 0 bases to trimming and J lost 3 bases, with 10 bases between them. This CDR3 is built from 15 residues.

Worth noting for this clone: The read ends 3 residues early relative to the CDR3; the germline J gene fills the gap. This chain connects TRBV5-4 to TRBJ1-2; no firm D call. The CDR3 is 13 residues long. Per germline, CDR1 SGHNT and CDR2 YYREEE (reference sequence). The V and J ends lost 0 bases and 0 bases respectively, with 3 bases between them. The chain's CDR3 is CASSLDTNYGYTF. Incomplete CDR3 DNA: TGTGCCAGCAGCTTGGATACTAACTATGGC.

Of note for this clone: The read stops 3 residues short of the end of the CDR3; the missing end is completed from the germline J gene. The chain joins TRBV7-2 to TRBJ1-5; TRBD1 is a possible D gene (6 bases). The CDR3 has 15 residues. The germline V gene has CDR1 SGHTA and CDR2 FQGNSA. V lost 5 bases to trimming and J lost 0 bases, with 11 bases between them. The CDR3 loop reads CASSAGQFSNQPQHF. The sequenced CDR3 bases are TGTGCCAGCAGCGCTGGACAGTTTAGCAATCAGCCC.

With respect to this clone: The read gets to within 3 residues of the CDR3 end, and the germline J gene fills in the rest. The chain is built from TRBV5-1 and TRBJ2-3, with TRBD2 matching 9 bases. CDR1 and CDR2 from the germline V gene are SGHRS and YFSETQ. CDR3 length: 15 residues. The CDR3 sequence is CASSFLAGEEETQYF. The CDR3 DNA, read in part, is TGCGCCAGCAGCTTCTTAGCGGGGGAGGAAGAGACG.

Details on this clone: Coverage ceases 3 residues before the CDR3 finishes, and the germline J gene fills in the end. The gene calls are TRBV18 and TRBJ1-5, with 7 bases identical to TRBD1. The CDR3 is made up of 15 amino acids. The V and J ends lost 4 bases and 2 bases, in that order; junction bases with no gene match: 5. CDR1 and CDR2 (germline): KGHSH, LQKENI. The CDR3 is CASSRTGYGNQPQHF. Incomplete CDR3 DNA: TGTGCCAGCTCACGGACAGGATATGGCAATCAGCCC.

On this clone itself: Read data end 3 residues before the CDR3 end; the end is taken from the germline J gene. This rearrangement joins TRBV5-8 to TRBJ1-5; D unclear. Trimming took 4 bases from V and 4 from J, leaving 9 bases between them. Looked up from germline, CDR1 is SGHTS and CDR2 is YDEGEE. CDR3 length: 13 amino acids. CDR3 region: CASSDQGNQPQHF. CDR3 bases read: TGTGCCAGCAGCGACCAAGGGAATCAGCCC.

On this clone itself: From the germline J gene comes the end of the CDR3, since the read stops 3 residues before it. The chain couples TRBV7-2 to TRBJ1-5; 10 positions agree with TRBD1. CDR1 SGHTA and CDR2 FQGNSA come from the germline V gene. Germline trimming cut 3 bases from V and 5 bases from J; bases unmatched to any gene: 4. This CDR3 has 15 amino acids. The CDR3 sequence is CASSLEGQGDQPQHF. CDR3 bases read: TGTGCCAGCAGCTTGGAAGGACAGGGGGATCAGCCC.

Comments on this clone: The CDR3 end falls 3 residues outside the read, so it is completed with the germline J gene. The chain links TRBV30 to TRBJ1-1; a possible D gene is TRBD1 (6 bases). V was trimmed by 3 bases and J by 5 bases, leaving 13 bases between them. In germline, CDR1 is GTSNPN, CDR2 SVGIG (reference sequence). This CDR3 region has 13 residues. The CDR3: CAWRQGRGTEAFF. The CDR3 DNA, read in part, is TGTGCCTGGAGACAGGGAAGAGGTACTGAA.

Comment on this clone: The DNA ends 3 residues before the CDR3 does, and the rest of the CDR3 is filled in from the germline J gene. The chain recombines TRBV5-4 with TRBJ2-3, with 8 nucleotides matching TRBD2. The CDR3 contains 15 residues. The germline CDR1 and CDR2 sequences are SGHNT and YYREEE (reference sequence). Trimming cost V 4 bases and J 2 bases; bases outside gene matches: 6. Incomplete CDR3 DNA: TGTGCCAGCAGCATTTTAGCGGGGCCCACAGATACG. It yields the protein CASSILAGPTDT. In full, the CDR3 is CASSILAGPTDTQYF.

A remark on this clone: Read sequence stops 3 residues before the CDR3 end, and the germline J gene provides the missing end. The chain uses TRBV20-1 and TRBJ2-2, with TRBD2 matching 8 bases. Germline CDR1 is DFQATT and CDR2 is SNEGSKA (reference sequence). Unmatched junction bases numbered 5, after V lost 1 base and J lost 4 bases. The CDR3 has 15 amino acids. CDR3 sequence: CSARASGGTTGELFF. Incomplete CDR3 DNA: TGCAGTGCTAGAGCAAGCGGGGGTACCACCGGGGAG.

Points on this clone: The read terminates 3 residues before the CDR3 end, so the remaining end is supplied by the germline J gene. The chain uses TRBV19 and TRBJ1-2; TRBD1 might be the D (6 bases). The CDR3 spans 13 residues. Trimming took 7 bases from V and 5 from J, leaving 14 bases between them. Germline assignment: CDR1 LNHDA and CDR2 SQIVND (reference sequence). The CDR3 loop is CASTAGRGYGYTF. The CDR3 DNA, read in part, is TGTGCCAGTACGGCGGGCAGGGGATATGGC.

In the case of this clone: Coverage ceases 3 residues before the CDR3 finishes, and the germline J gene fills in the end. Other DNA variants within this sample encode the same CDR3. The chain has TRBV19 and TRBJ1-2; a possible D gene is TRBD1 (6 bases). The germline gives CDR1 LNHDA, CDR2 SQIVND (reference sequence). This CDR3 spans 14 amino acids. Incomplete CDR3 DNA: TGTGCCAGTAGTGACAGGAGGGGACCCTACGAC. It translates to CASSDRRGPYD. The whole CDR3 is CASSDRRGPYDYTF.

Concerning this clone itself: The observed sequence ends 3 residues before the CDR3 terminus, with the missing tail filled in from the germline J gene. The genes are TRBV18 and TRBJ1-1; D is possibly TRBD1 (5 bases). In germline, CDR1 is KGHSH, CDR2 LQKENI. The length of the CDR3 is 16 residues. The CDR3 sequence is CASSPYDSGVKFEAFF. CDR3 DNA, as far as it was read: TGTGCCAGCTCACCATATGATTCGGGGGTTAAGTTCGAG.

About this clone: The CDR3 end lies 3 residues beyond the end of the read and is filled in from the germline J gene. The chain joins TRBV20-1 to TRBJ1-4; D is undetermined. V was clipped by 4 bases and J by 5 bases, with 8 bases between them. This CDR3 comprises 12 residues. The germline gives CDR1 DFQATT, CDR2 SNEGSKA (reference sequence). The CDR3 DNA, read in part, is TGCAGTGCTATAGACCCAAATGAAAAA. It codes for CSAIDPNEK. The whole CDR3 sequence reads CSAIDPNEKLFF.

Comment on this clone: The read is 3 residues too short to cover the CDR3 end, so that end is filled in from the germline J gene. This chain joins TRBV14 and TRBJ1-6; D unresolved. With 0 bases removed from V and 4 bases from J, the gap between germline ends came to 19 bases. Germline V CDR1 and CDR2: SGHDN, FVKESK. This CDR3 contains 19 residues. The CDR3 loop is CASSQDYSAWAQYNSPLHF. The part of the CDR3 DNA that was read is TGTGCCAGCAGCCAAGATTATTCTGCTTGGGCACAGTATAATTCACCC.

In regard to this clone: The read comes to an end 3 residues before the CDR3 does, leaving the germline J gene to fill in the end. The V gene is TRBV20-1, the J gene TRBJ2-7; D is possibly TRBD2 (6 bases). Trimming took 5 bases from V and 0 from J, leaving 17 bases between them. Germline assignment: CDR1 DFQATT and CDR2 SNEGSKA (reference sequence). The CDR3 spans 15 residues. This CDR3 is CSAAPTSPISYEQYF. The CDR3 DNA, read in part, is TGCAGTGCTGCCCCGACTAGTCCCATCTCCTACGAG.

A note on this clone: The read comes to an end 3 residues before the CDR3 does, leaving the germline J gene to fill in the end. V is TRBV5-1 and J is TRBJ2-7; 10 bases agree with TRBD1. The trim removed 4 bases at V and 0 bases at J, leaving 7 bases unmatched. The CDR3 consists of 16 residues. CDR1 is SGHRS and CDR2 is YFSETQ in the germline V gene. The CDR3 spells CASSRKDRGSSYEQYF. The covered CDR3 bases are TGCGCCAGCAGCCGTAAGGACAGGGGGTCCTCCTACGAG.

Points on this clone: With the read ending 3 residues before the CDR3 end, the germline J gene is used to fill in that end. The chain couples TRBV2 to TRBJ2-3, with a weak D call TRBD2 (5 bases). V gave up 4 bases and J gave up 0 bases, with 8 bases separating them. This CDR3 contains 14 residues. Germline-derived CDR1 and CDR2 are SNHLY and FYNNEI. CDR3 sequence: CASSVRTSTDTQYF. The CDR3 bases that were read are TGTGCCAGCAGTGTGAGGACTAGCACAGATACG. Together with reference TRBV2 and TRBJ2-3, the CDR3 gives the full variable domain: EPEVTQTPSHQVTQMGQEVILRCVPISNHLYFYWYRQILGQKVEFLVSFYNNEISEKSEIFDDQFSVERPDGSNFTLKIRSTKLEDSAMYFCASSVRTSTDTQYFGPGTRLTVL.

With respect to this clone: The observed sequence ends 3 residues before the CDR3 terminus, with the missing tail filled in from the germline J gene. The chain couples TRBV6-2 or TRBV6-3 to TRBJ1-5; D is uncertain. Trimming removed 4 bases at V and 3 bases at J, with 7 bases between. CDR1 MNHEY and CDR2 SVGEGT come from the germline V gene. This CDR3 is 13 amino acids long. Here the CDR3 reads CASSLYINQPQHF. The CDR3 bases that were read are TGTGCCAGCAGTTTGTATATCAATCAGCCC.

This CDR3 reads CASSIEGRRRGLETQYF. Incomplete CDR3 DNA: TGTGCCAGTAGTATAGAGGGGCGACGGAGGGGGCTGGAGACG. The rearrangement joins TRBV19 to TRBJ2-3, with D possibly matching TRBD1 (7 bases). Read sequence stops 3 residues before the CDR3 end, and the germline J gene provides the missing end. Per germline, CDR1 LNHDA and CDR2 SQIVND (reference sequence). This CDR3 is built from 17 residues.

The CDR3 region is CASSRERVAKNIQYF. The CDR3 DNA, read in part, is TGTGCCAGCAGCCGAGAAAGGGTGGCCAAAAACATT. The chain uses TRBV7-9 and TRBJ2-4; D gene ambiguous. The CDR3 goes on 3 residues after the read ends, and that part is filled in from the germline J gene. Germline CDR1 reads SEHNR; CDR2 reads FQNEAQ (reference sequence). The CDR3 consists of 15 residues. The ends were cut back, 5 bases at V and 1 base at J, with 12 bases in the middle.

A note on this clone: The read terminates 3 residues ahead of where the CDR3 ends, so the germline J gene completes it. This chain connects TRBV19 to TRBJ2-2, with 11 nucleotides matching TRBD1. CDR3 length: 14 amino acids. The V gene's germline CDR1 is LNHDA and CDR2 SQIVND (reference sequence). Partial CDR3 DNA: TGTGCCAGTAGTCCGGACAGGGGGCATTCACCG. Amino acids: CASSPDRGHSP. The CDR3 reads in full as CASSPDRGHSPLFF. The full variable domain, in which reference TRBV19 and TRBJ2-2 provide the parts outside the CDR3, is DGGITQSPKYLFRKEGQNVTLSCEQNLNHDAMYWYRQDPGQGLRLIYYSQIVNDFQKGDIAEGYSVSREKKESFPLTVTSAQKNPTAFYLCASSPDRGHSPLFFGEGSRLTVL.

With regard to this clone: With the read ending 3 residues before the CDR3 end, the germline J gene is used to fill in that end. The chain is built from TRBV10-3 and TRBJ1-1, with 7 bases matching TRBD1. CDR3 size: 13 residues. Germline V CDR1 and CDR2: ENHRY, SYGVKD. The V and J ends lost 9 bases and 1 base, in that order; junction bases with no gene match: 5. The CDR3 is CAMTGQANTEAFF. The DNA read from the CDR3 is TGTGCCATGACAGGACAGGCGAACACTGAA.

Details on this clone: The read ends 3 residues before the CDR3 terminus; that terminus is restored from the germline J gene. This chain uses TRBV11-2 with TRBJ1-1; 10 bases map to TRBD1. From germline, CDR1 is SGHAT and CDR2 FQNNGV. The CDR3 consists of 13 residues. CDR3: CASSSRQGAKAFF. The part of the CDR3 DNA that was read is TGTGCCAGCAGCTCCCGACAGGGGGCGAAA. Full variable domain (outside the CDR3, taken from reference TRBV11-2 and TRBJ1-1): EAGVAQSPRYKIIEKRQSVAFWCNPISGHATLYWYQQILGQGPKLLIQFQNNGVVDDSQLPKDRFSAERLKGVDSTLKIQPAKLEDSAVYLCASSSRQGAKAFFGQGTRLTVV.